This TCR beta chain was captured by sequencing in a study of blood T cell repertoires in COVID-19 (TCRdb year 2020). Study-level background: The collaborator samples originated in the United States, Italy and Spain and spanned the acute and convalescent phases of COVID-19. The repertoires were released in a freely available public database intended as a resource for research on the immune response to SARS-CoV-2. Deeply sampled blood TCRbeta repertoires from subjects exposed to, actively infected with, or recovered from COVID-19 were included in the dataset. Samples were obtained from the ongoing ImmuneRACE study (first 160 participants) and from 1,200 or so subjects provided by 6 global collaborators. HLA class I and class II types, where available, came from metadata supplied by the sample provider rather than from assay-based typing. Nearly every sample came with metadata listing a de-identified subject ID, COVID-19 status, age in years and sex. The prospective study material was composed of cDNA or gDNA derived from T cells, B-cell-depleted T cells, or PBMCs. Broad study findings and their caveats: How much clinical and demographic metadata was included differed by source and by participant, and the metadata was provided uncurated.

In this sample, this clone turned up once. The antigen this receptor binds is unknown. Base-call qualities are not available, and no considerably larger clone is one nucleotide away. Inclusive of the bounding cysteine and phenylalanine, the CDR3 is 15 residues long. The sequence is cut down to CDR3 DNA, 45 bases in frame from base 1. V ends up 3 bases short and J 3 bases short, with an unmatched junction base count of 7. Looking up the germline V gene yields CDR1 SGHDT and CDR2 YYEEEE. Collaborating institutions collected whole blood in K2EDTA tubes following their own protocols. For TCRbeta analysis, collaborators shipped samples as frozen whole blood, isolated PBMCs, or DNA extracted from either of those sample types. TCRbeta CDR3 regions were amplified from genomic DNA by means of the immunoSEQ Assay, a bias-controlled multiplex PCR. In the original analysis: Nucleated cell counts per sample were estimated from amplification of reference gene primers within the assay. To quantify the absolute abundance of each unique TCRbeta CDR3 rearrangement, sequence reads were collapsed and filtered. For each sample, productive Simpson clonality was calculated as the square root of Simpson's diversity index over productive rearrangements. The source is immuneACCESS, and TCRdb retained only in-frame sequences with V and J called. Part of the clones is not carried over; for the studies checked, unresolved V genes explain less than half of this, and the remainder is unexplained. V, J and clone size derive from that table, while D and trimming were established from the DNA sequence. This sample is represented by around 70,000 clones; 80% to 90% of them were singletons. Of the sample, around 4.8% is held by the ten largest clones.

The rearrangement joined TRBV5-6 to TRBJ1-1; 8 central nucleotides agree with TRBD1. This TCR derives from a woman of 80 years or more with active or convalescent COVID-19. Sequenced material: peripheral blood. At the DNA level, the sequence is TGTGCCAGCAGCTGGTCAGGGGGCGCGTACACTGAAGCTTTCTTT. It specifies CASSWSGGAYTEAFF.